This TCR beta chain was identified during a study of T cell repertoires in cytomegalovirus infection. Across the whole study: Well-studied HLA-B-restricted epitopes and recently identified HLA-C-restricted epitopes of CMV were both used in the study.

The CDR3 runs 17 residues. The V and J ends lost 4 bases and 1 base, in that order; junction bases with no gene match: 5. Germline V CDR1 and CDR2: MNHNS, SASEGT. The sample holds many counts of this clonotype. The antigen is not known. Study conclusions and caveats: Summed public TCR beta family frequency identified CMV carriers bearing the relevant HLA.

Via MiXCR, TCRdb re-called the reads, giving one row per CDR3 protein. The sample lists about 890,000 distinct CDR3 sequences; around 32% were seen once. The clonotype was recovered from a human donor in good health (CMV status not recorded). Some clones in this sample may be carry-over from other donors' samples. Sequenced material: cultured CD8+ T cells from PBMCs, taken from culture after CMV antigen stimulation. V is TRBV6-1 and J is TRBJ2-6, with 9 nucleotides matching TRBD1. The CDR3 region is CASSVDRGWSGANVLTF. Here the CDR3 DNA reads TGTGCCAGCAGTGTTGACAGGGGGTGGTCTGGGGCCAACGTCCTGACTTTC.